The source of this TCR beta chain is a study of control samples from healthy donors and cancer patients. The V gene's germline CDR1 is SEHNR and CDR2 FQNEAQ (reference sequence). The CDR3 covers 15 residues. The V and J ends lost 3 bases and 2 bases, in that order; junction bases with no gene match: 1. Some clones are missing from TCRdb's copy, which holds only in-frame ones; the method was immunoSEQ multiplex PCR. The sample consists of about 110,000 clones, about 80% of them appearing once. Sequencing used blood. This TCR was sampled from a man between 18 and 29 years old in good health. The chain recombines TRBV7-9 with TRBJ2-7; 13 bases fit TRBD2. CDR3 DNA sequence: TGTGCCAGCAGCTTCGGGACTAGCGGGGCCTACGAGCAGTACTTC. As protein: CASSFGTSGAYEQYF.